This T cell receptor beta chain came from a study of T cell repertoires in cytomegalovirus infection. Germline CDR1 reads LNHDA; CDR2 reads SQIVND (reference sequence). This CDR3 has 17 residues. V shed 6 bases and J 5 bases; nucleotides not matched to a gene: 17. With regard to this clonotype: Its matching antigen is unknown.

TCRdb reanalysed the reads using MiXCR and keeps one entry per CDR3 protein. The repertoire includes hundreds of thousands of distinct CDR3 sequences, about 33% of them detected once, and about 20% sits in the top ten. Source: cultured PBMCs, taken from culture after CMV antigen stimulation. The V gene is TRBV19, the J gene TRBJ2-7, with 9 bases aligning to TRBD2. The TCR comes from a human donor in good health (CMV status not recorded). Some clones in this sample may be carry-over from other donors' samples. The CDR3 region has the DNA TGTGCCAGTAGCCCCGGGTGGGGAGCCGGGACTAGCAACGAGCAGTACTTC. Translated: CASSPGWGAGTSNEQYF.